The 25 T cell receptor beta chains presented below share a single source sample, sequenced in a study of CD8+ T cells in alopecia areata (dated by TCRdb to 2016 to 2018). Libraries were prepared through the immunoSEQ multiplex PCR assay. For TCR sequencing, RNA was extracted from every sample and reverse transcribed into cDNA to serve as template. What TCRdb holds here is the immuneACCESS table cut down to in-frame rearrangements. Part of the clones is not present; checked against another copy, under half of the missing clones reflect an unresolved V gene, and the others are unexplained. The sample table records over 150,000 clones; around three fifths of these occur just once. More than 13% of the sample is taken by the ten largest. The sample's time point label, decoded: about 25 weeks on oral tofacitinib. This specimen's treatment or condition label, interpreted: oral pan-JAK inhibitor, 5-10 mg twice daily.

Sample: CD4+ T cells sorted from blood, taken at week 24, from a patient treated with tofacitinib. The receptors derive from a human donor with alopecia areata.

This clone was detected only a few times. The rearrangement joins TRBV29-1 to TRBJ1-2, with D maybe TRBD1 (5 bases). V dropped 8 bases and J dropped 8 bases, with 18 bases sitting between them. CDR3 length: 12 residues. CDR1 and CDR2 from the germline V gene are SQVTM and ANQGSEA. CDR3 amino acids: CSSRGQMDGYTF. CDR3 DNA: TGCAGCTCGCGCGGACAAATGGACGGCTACACCTTC.

This clone showed up just once. The J gene is TRBJ2-5, the V gene TRBV5-1; 8 bases are a match to TRBD2. V lost 6 bases, J lost 0 bases, and 7 bases stayed unmatched. The CDR3 contains 15 residues. Looked up from germline, CDR1 is SGHRS and CDR2 is YFSETQ. The CDR3 DNA sequence: TGCGCCAGCACGTCGGGAGGGCGAAACCAAGAGACCCAGTACTTC. Its protein is CASTSGGRNQETQYF.

The chain uses TRBV30 and TRBJ2-2; the D gene is possibly TRBD1 (6 bases). V was clipped by 3 bases and J by 8 bases, with 19 bases between them. The CDR3 consists of 15 residues. Germline V gene data show CDR1 as GTSNPN and CDR2 as SVGIG (reference sequence). The CDR3 is CAWRPKTGLAGELFF. The CDR3, as DNA: TGTGCCTGGAGGCCTAAGACAGGTCTTGCGGGGGAGCTGTTTTTT.

On this clone itself: At the DNA level, this CDR3 is encoded by other sequences in the same sample as well. This rearrangement joins TRBV29-1 to TRBJ2-7, with a weak D call TRBD1 (6 bases). V was cut by 4 bases and J by 3 bases, with 7 bases left in between. Germline V gene lookup returns CDR1 SQVTM and CDR2 ANQGSEA. The CDR3 runs to 11 residues. CDR3 coding DNA: TGCAGCGTTGTACAGGGCTACGAGCAGTACTTC. Protein sequence: CSVVQGYEQYF.

Comments on this clone: Sequence at one end of the junction differs from germline and may be a read error. The chain's CDR3 is CASSESVNFHVVF. CDR3 in DNA: TGTGCCAGCAGTGAATCGGTTAATTTCCATGTTGTCTTC. The chain has TRBV25-1 and TRBJ2-4; D gene unclear. The V gene's germline CDR1 is MGHDK and CDR2 SYGVNS. The CDR3 covers 13 residues.

This sequence joins TRBV30 and TRBJ1-3; no clear D. V lost 1 base and J 4 bases, leaving 14 bases between the germline ends. The CDR3 extends over 15 amino acids. CDR1 GTSNPN and CDR2 SVGIG come from the germline V gene (reference sequence). The CDR3 DNA sequence: TGTGCCTGGAGTGCCAGTTGGGATCCAGGAAACACCATATATTTT. Its translation: CAWSASWDPGNTIYF.

This rearrangement joins TRBV20-1 to TRBJ2-1; weak D call: TRBD2 (6 bases). The CDR3 is made up of 11 amino acids. Trimming pared 5 bases from V and 12 bases from J, leaving 14 bases between. CDR1 and CDR2 (germline): DFQATT, SNEGSKA (reference sequence). The CDR3 DNA reads as TGCAGTGCTCAAATCCAGGGAGGGCAGTTCTTC. Amino acid sequence: CSAQIQGGQFF.

V is TRBV27 and J is TRBJ2-1; maybe TRBD1 (6 bases). Germline V lookup: CDR1 MNHEY, CDR2 SMNVEV (reference sequence). V was trimmed by 3 bases and J by 0 bases, leaving 12 bases between them. This CDR3 is 16 amino acids long. This CDR3 reads CASSFALTGSYNEQFF. The DNA for the CDR3 is TGTGCCAGCAGTTTCGCCCTGACAGGCTCCTACAATGAGCAGTTCTTC.

The chain recombines TRBV5-1 with TRBJ1-2; TRBD1 aligns across 8 bases. Germline trimming cut 0 bases from V and 3 bases from J; bases unmatched to any gene: 13. This CDR3 has 18 amino acids. The germline CDR1 and CDR2 sequences are SGHRS and YFSETQ. The CDR3 region has the DNA TGCGCCAGCAGCTTGGTCATCAGCCCGACAGGGGAGTACTATGGCTACACCTTC. It codes for CASSLVISPTGEYYGYTF.

This clone has a single count. This rearrangement joins TRBV6-5 to TRBJ1-5; D is ambiguous. The germline V gene has CDR1 MNHEY and CDR2 SVGAGI. The CDR3 has 16 residues. Trimming removed 2 bases at V and 0 bases at J, with 11 bases between. DNA of the CDR3: TGTGCCAGCAGTTACACCAGGACGGGTAGCAATCAGCCCCAGCATTTT. Residues: CASSYTRTGSNQPQHF.

The rearrangement joins TRBV9 to TRBJ1-3; 8 bases are a match to TRBD1. Germline loops: CDR1 SGDLS, CDR2 YYNGEE. Losses at the gene ends were 3 bases for V and 5 bases for J; bases not matched to a gene: 4. CDR3 size: 14 residues. The CDR3 spells CASSEQGARNTIYF. The CDR3 region has the DNA TGTGCCAGCAGCGAGCAGGGGGCTAGAAACACCATATATTTT.

The rearrangement uses TRBV29-1 and TRBJ2-3; D tentatively fits TRBD1 or TRBD2 (6 bases each). The CDR3 contains 14 residues. Trimming took off 6 bases at V and 1 base at J, with 14 bases between the two ends. Looked up from germline, CDR1 is SQVTM and CDR2 is ANQGSEA. The CDR3: CSVGGGVRTDTQYF. The CDR3 nucleotides are TGCAGCGTGGGGGGCGGTGTACGCACAGATACGCAGTATTTT.

The J gene is TRBJ2-7, the V gene TRBV11-3; D is tentatively TRBD1 or TRBD2 (6 bases each). This CDR3 has 14 amino acids. CDR1 SGHNT and CDR2 YENEEA come from the germline V gene. Trimming shortened V by 7 bases and J by 3 bases, and 16 bases separated the two germline ends. The CDR3 nucleotides read TGTGCCAGCACCTCCCGAGGGGGGAACTACGAGCAGTACTTC. This sequence encodes CASTSRGGNYEQYF.

The chain uses TRBV9 and TRBJ1-2, with 7 bases that match TRBD1. The V and J ends lost 1 base and 6 bases, in that order; junction bases with no gene match: 6. Germline lookup yields CDR1 SGDLS and CDR2 YYNGEE. The CDR3 is 14 amino acids. The CDR3 here is CASSVLWTGNGYTF. In DNA form, the CDR3 reads TGTGCCAGCAGCGTACTCTGGACAGGCAATGGCTACACCTTC. The whole variable domain, remainder taken from reference TRBV9 and TRBJ1-2, is DSGVTQTPKHLITATGQRVTLRCSPRSGDLSVYWYQQSLDQGLQFLIQYYNGEERAKGNILERFSAQQFPDLHSELNLSSLELGDSALYFCASSVLWTGNGYTFGSGTRLTVV.

The V call is TRBV25-1, the J call TRBJ1-1; possibly TRBD1 for D (5 bases). The CDR3 loop spans 13 amino acids. From germline, CDR1 is MGHDK and CDR2 SYGVNS. V was cut by 6 bases and J by 0 bases, with 8 bases left in between. CDR3 in DNA: TGTGCCAGCAGAGGGACGGTGAACACTGAAGCTTTCTTT. This codes for CASRGTVNTEAFF. The full variable domain, with the rest looked up from reference TRBV25-1 and TRBJ1-1, is EADIYQTPRYLVIGTGKKITLECSQTMGHDKMYWYQQDPGMELHLIHYSYGVNSTEKGDLSSESTVSRIRTEHFPLTLESARPSHTSQYLCASRGTVNTEAFFGQGTRLTVV.

This clone came up a few times. The chain links TRBV15 to TRBJ2-5, with D possibly matching TRBD1 (5 bases). CDR3 size: 15 residues. V lost 0 bases, J lost 5 bases, and 13 bases lay in between. Looked up from germline, CDR1 is LNHNV and CDR2 is YYDKDF (reference sequence). CDR3 protein: CATSRDEARVETQYF. The CDR3 nucleotides read TGTGCCACCAGCAGAGATGAGGCCAGGGTGGAGACCCAGTACTTC.

The chain recombines TRBV14 with TRBJ2-3, with 7 bases fitting TRBD1. V trimming: 6 bases; J trimming: 3 bases; junction bases outside the gene matches: 6. This CDR3 spans 14 amino acids. Germline lookup yields CDR1 SGHDN and CDR2 FVKESK. The chain's CDR3 is CASRTGISTDTQYF. The CDR3 DNA sequence: TGTGCCAGCAGGACAGGGATATCTACAGATACGCAGTATTTT.

This chain uses TRBV7-2 with TRBJ2-5; 7 bases map to TRBD2. Per the germline V gene, CDR1 is SGHTA and CDR2 is FQGNSA. J was trimmed by 1 base and V by 4 bases; bases with no gene match: 9. The CDR3 has 16 amino acids. The CDR3 loop reads CASSSRKAGIQETQYF. CDR3 coding DNA: TGTGCCAGCAGCTCCCGGAAAGCGGGGATCCAAGAGACCCAGTACTTC.

This clone occurred a few times. V is TRBV7-9 and J is TRBJ2-7, with 7 bases identical to TRBD1. The length of the CDR3 is 15 residues. The J segment lost 2 bases and the V segment lost 5 bases, leaving 9 bases of the junction unmatched. CDR1 is SEHNR, CDR2 FQNEAQ, per germline (reference sequence). The CDR3 bases are TGTGCCAGCAGCGATTCCGGGACAGCTGCCTACGAGCAGTACTTC. Translation: CASSDSGTAAYEQYF.

V gene TRBV6-6 combines with J gene TRBJ2-3; D call uncertain. This CDR3 is built from 13 residues. V was pared by 5 bases and J by 7 bases, with 13 bases between. From germline, CDR1 is MNHNY and CDR2 SVGAGI (reference sequence). The CDR3 reads CASSKAAVNTQYF. The CDR3 DNA reads as TGTGCCAGCAGTAAAGCAGCAGTAAATACGCAGTATTTT.

The sample holds a few counts of this clone. The chain couples TRBV18 to TRBJ2-7; a possible D gene is TRBD1 (6 bases). V was cut by 2 bases and J by 6 bases, with 8 bases left in between. CDR1 and CDR2 (germline): KGHSH, LQKENI. This CDR3 comprises 12 residues. CDR3: CASSPSRGEQYF. The CDR3 region has the DNA TGTGCCAGCTCACCATCCAGGGGCGAGCAGTACTTC.

This clone was observed a handful of times. The chain combines TRBV7-2 with TRBJ1-6; TRBD1 agrees at 7 bases. Germline V gives CDR1 SGHTA, CDR2 FQGNSA. The CDR3 runs to 15 residues. Trimming removed 6 bases from V and 10 bases from J; junction bases left unmatched: 12. The CDR3 region is CASRNDRAGGSPLHF. The CDR3 DNA reads as TGTGCCAGCAGAAACGACAGGGCCGGGGGCTCACCCCTCCACTTT.

This clone showed up just a few times. The chain couples TRBV9 to TRBJ2-5; 10 nucleotides match TRBD2. Looked up from germline, CDR1 is SGDLS and CDR2 is YYNGEE. CDR3 length: 16 residues. Trimming took 0 bases from V and 4 from J; bases not matched to a gene: 6. This chain's CDR3 is CASSVGAGGPGETQYF. CDR3 nucleotides: TGTGCCAGCAGCGTAGGAGCGGGGGGGCCGGGAGAGACCCAGTACTTC.

The V and J genes are TRBV19 and TRBJ1-2, with a weak D call TRBD1 (5 bases). CDR3 length: 13 amino acids. Germline CDR1 is LNHDA and CDR2 is SQIVND (reference sequence). V was clipped by 3 bases and J by 8 bases, with 13 bases between them. The DNA of the CDR3 is TGTGCCAGTAGTATTCCGGGGGTCGGCGGCTACACCTTC. It encodes CASSIPGVGGYTF.

Worth noting for this clone: The same CDR3 is also encoded by other DNA sequences in this sample. This chain uses TRBV5-1 with TRBJ2-5; D is ambiguous. This CDR3 spans 14 amino acids. Germline-derived CDR1 and CDR2 are SGHRS and YFSETQ. Trimming stripped 0 bases from V and 2 bases from J, with 8 bases between. CDR3 DNA sequence: TGCGCCAGCAGCTTGGTTGGCCAACAAGAGACCCAGTACTTC. Encoded protein: CASSLVGQQETQYF.